The source of this TCR beta chain is a study of shared clonotypes between healthy human individuals. Study in general: The donor pool was made up of a couple of women and a few men aged 18 to 49.

Trimming cost V 3 bases and J 5 bases; bases outside gene matches: 7. The CDR3 runs to 15 residues. Germline lookup yields CDR1 KGHSH and CDR2 LQKENI. Each CD8 memory set brought CD45RO+ cells together with CCR7-negative CD45RA+ TemRA cells. Study-wide results and limits: Clonotype sharing across a few donors was observed for about 4.8% of naive CD4 clonotypes.

Measured with immunoSEQ multiplex PCR; TCRdb has only the in-frame clones, and not every one. Among about 79,000 clones listed, about 61% were seen once. Details on this clone: Its antigen is not known.

The sample comprised memory CD8+ T cells sorted from blood. Stated subset: CD45RO+ cells pooled with CCR7-negative TemRA cells. This sequence was found in a man in his thirties or forties in good health. The rearrangement joins TRBV18 to TRBJ2-5; 9 bases are shared with TRBD2. DNA for the CDR3: TGTGCCAGCTCACCTAGCGGGAGAGCTAAGGAGACCCAGTACTTC. Protein product: CASSPSGRAKETQYF.